This T cell receptor beta chain was sequenced for a study of vaccination and CD4 T cells after COVID-19. Background on the study: In culture, cells were exposed to overlapping spike peptides from SARS-CoV-2, HCoV-NL63, HCoV-OC43 and HCoV-229E.

With regard to this clonotype: No antigen is known for it.

Sequencing of DNA taken from cultured CD4+ T cells relied on the Oncomine TCR Beta short-read assay. MiXCR was run by TCRdb on the PCR reads, yielding one entry per CDR3 protein. The sample holds 7,000 to 7,500 distinct CDR3 sequences, approximately 38% seen once. Study findings and constraints: With convalescent patients, a median approximately 90% of reactive clones emerged solely after vaccination.

This sample's treatment: approximately 9-day PBMC culture with coronavirus spike peptide pools or control peptides (ViraFEST assay). Ahead of the COVID-19 pandemic (2011-2018), the CD4+ T cells of the unexposed donor were collected. This CDR3 is 13 amino acids long. The germline V and J ends were trimmed by 3 bases and 3 bases, with 9 bases remaining between them. Germline V CDR1 and CDR2: SGHKS, YYEKEE (reference sequence). This chain connects TRBV5-5 to TRBJ1-2; D is perhaps TRBD1 (6 bases). This TCR was sampled from a human donor in good health. Sequenced input: CD4+ T cells from blood, cultured in vitro. The CDR3, as DNA: TGTGCCAGCAGCTCCACAGGGTACTATGGCTACACCTTC. Residues: CASSSTGYYGYTF.